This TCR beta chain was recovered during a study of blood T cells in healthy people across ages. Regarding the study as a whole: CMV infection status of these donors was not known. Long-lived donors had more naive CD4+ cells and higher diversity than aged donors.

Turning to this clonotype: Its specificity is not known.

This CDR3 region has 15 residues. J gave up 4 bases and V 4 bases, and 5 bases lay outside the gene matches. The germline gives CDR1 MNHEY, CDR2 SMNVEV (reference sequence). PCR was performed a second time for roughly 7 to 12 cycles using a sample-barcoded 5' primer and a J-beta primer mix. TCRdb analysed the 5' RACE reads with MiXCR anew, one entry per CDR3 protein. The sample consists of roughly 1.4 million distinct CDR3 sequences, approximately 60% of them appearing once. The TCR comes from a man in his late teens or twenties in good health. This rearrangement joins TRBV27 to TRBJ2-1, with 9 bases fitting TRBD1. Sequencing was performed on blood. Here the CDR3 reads CASSSSQGAYNEQFF. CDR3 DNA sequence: TGTGCCAGCAGTTCATCACAGGGGGCTTACAATGAGCAGTTCTTC.